The clone carrying this T cell receptor beta chain was seen just once. Using immunoSEQ multiplex PCR, the repertoire was profiled, and TCRdb retains in-frame clones only, with some absent. This table holds 200,000 to 250,000 clones, over 80% found once. The data derive from a study of blood T cell repertoires in COVID-19. On the study more broadly: Sources were T cells, B-cell-depleted T cells, or PBMCs; the material itself was cDNA or gDNA.

Exposed enrollees had met someone with a PCR-confirmed or clinician-diagnosed COVID-19 case at some point within the 2 weeks before study entry. The TCR sequence derives from a woman aged 30 to 39 who had been exposed to COVID-19. Sequences were obtained from PBMCs or T cells enriched from blood (not recorded which).

CDR3 DNA sequence: TGTGCCATCAGTACAGGGATCGGGCAGCCCCAGCATTTT. It is translated as CAISTGIGQPQHF. V is TRBV10-3 and J is TRBJ1-5, with TRBD1 as a possible D gene (6 bases). Trimming took off 5 bases at V and 7 bases at J, with 12 bases between the two ends. Germline V CDR1 and CDR2: ENHRY, SYGVKD. This CDR3 is 13 amino acids long.